The present TCR beta chain was sequenced within a study of cytomegalovirus exposure and HLA in healthy donors. General observations from the study: Some segments of the V type, notably TRBV6-2 and TRBV6-3, were excluded as indistinguishable. Most TCR beta V segments were productive about 87% or about 30% of the time in an earlier analysis. Later analysis identified several of the most significant clusters that appeared linked to common viral pathogens.

The CDR3 covers 18 residues. Germline CDR1 and CDR2: MGHDK and SYGVNS. Trimming took 3 bases from V and 0 from J, leaving 18 bases between them. Regarding this clone: The antigen is undetermined.

The study ran its PCR with 60 Vbeta and 13 Jbeta primers. Sequenced by immunoSEQ multiplex PCR; TCRdb stores in-frame clones only, minus some. The sample carries tens of thousands of clones, approximately 61% recorded once. The specimen was PBMCs. This chain joins TRBV25-1 and TRBJ1-3, with D perhaps matching TRBD1 (5 bases). The receptor was derived from a woman aged 45-65 years in good health and CMV-seropositive. The CDR3 region is CASSDPRTQGSSGNTIYF. In DNA form, the CDR3 reads TGTGCCAGCAGTGATCCCCGAACTCAGGGAAGCTCTGGAAACACCATATATTTT.